A selection of T cell receptor beta chains follows, all from one sample in a study of blood T cell repertoires in COVID-19. The assay was immunoSEQ multiplex PCR, and TCRdb's table has in-frame clones only and misses some. The sample shows 100,000 to 140,000 clones, about three quarters of them seen only once. The sequenced sample was peripheral blood. These receptors all come from a man aged 65-85 years with acute or convalescent COVID-19. CDR3s include the opening cysteine and the closing phenylalanine or tryptophan. A D gene is named only where the DNA matches it firmly. Clone size appears in some rows only: once, few, many, or a class for an expanded clone.

TRBJ2-7	TRBV6-5	NA	NA	CASQKQEGGYEQYF	TGTGCCAGCCAAAAGCAAGAAGGGGGCTACGAGCAGTACTTC
TRBJ1-5	TRBV19	TRBD1	NA	CASSIYGLEGAQPQHF	TGTGCCAGTAGTATATACGGTCTGGAGGGGGCCCAGCCCCAGCATTTT
TRBJ1-1	TRBV19	NA	NA	CASWQNMNTEAFF	TGTGCCAGTTGGCAGAACATGAACACTGAAGCTTTCTTT
TRBJ2-5	TRBV18	TRBD2	NA	CASSPEPGGETQYF	TGTGCCAGCTCACCCGAACCGGGGGGAGAGACCCAGTACTTC
TRBJ1-5	TRBV2	TRBD1	once	CASSRGQADNQPQHF	TGTGCCAGCAGCCGAGGACAGGCCGACAATCAGCCCCAGCATTTT
TRBJ1-5	TRBV29-1	TRBD1	NA	CSVRTGGVQPQHF	TGCAGCGTTCGGACAGGGGGCGTTCAGCCCCAGCATTTT
TRBJ1-5	TRBV3-1/TRBV3-2	NA	NA	CASSQGGQGRDQPQHF	TGTGCCAGCAGCCAAGGGGGGCAAGGTCGGGATCAGCCCCAGCATTTT
TRBJ1-1	TRBV6-5	TRBD1	NA	CASSYRTGHTEAFF	TGTGCCAGCAGTTATCGGACAGGGCACACTGAAGCTTTCTTT
TRBJ1-1	TRBV19	TRBD1	once	CASTLTGVDTEAFF	TGTGCCAGTACTCTAACAGGGGTGGACACTGAAGCTTTCTTT
TRBJ2-5	TRBV19	TRBD1	NA	CASSPRQGRETQYF	TGTGCCAGTAGTCCTCGACAGGGAAGGGAGACCCAGTACTTC
TRBJ2-5	TRBV19	NA	NA	CASSIGQAEQETQYF	TGTGCCAGTAGTATAGGGCAGGCTGAACAAGAGACCCAGTACTTC
TRBJ2-7	TRBV4-1	TRBD2	NA	CASRSGLVGDEQYF	TGCGCCAGCCGTTCGGGACTAGTCGGCGACGAGCAGTACTTC
TRBJ1-1	TRBV6-5	NA	NA	CASSYRWTENTEAFF	TGTGCCAGCAGTTACCGGTGGACAGAGAACACTGAAGCTTTCTTT
TRBJ2-7	TRBV6-2/TRBV6-3	TRBD1	NA	CASSYLAGGDEQYF	TGTGCCAGCAGTTACCTCGCAGGGGGAGACGAGCAGTACTTC
TRBJ1-2	TRBV11-2	NA	NA	CASSSRRYGYTF	TGTGCCAGCAGCTCTAGGCGTTATGGCTACACCTTC
TRBJ1-1	TRBV7-3	NA	NA	CASSLKGGSEAFF	TGTGCCAGCAGCTTAAAGGGAGGGTCTGAAGCTTTCTTT
TRBJ1-6	TRBV19	NA	NA	CASSIARISPLHF	TGTGCCAGTAGTATAGCCAGGATATCCCCCCTCCACTTT
TRBJ1-1	TRBV12-3/TRBV12-4	NA	NA	CASKDFGRGEAFF	TGTGCCAGCAAAGACTTCGGACGGGGAGAAGCTTTCTTT
TRBJ2-2	TRBV19	TRBD1	NA	CASSLYRGNTGELFF	TGTGCCAGTAGTCTTTACAGGGGAAACACCGGGGAGCTGTTTTTT
TRBJ2-3	TRBV7-9	TRBD2	NA	CASSKDGGGFTDTQYF	TGTGCCAGCAGCAAGGATGGCGGGGGATTCACAGATACGCAGTATTTT
TRBJ1-4	TRBV2	NA	NA	CASREGATNEKLFF	TGTGCCAGCAGGGAAGGGGCCACTAATGAAAAACTGTTTTTT
TRBJ1-2	TRBV7-8	NA	NA	CASSPRDGYTF	TGTGCCAGCAGCCCCAGGGATGGCTACACCTTC
TRBJ2-7	TRBV11-2	NA	NA	CASSLDRGYEQYF	TGTGCCAGCAGCTTAGATAGGGGGTACGAGCAGTACTTC
TRBJ1-2	TRBV18	NA	NA	CASSPKPEGNYYGYTF	TGTGCCAGCTCACCCAAACCAGAGGGAAACTACTATGGCTACACCTTC
TRBJ1-6	TRBV7-3	NA	few	CASSLLQGSSPLHF	TGTGCCAGCAGCTTATTACAGGGTAGCTCACCCCTCCACTTT
TRBJ1-5	TRBV19	TRBD1	NA	CASSINGQANQPQHF	TGTGCCAGTAGTATCAACGGACAGGCGAATCAGCCCCAGCATTTT
TRBJ1-5	TRBV11-2	TRBD1	NA	CASSFQGDQPQHF	TGTGCCAGCAGCTTCCAGGGGGATCAGCCCCAGCATTTT
TRBJ2-6	TRBV18	NA	once	CASSPAVANVLTF	TGTGCCAGCTCACCGGCTGTGGCCAACGTCCTGACTTTC
TRBJ2-7	TRBV7-2	TRBD1	once	CASSLEGGAYEQYF	TGTGCCAGCAGCTTAGAAGGGGGCGCCTACGAGCAGTACTTC
TRBJ2-4	TRBV7-2	NA	NA	CASSLRGTDDIQYF	TGTGCCAGCAGCCTGCGCGGGACAGATGACATTCAGTACTTC
TRBJ1-2	TRBV19	NA	NA	CASSNTDGQGYGYTF	TGTGCCAGTAGTAACACGGACGGGCAGGGCTATGGCTACACCTTC
TRBJ2-3	TRBV3-1/TRBV3-2	TRBD2	NA	CASSPLAGGSDTQYF	TGTGCCAGCAGCCCACTAGCGGGGGGGTCAGATACGCAGTATTTT
TRBJ2-3	TRBV27	NA	NA	CASSPLLKGQDTQYF	TGTGCCAGCAGTCCCCTGTTGAAGGGGCAAGATACGCAGTATTTT
TRBJ1-6	TRBV6-5	TRBD1	NA	CASSLPGQYSPLHF	TGTGCCAGCAGTTTACCGGGACAGTATTCACCCCTCCACTTT